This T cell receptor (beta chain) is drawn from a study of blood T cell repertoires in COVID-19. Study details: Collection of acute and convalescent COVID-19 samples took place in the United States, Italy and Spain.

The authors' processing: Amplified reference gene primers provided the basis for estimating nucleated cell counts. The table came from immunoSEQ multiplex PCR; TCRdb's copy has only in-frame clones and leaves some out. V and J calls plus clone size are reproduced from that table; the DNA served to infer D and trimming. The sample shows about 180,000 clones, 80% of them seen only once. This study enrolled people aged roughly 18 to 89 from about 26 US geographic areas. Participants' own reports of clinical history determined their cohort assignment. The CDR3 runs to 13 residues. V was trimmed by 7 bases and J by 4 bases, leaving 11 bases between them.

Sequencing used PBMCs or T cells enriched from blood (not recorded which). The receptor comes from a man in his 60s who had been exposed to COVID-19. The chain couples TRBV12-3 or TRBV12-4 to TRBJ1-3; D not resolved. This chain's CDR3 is CASTFSAGNTIYF. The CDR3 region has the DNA TGTGCCAGCACTTTCTCAGCGGGAAACACCATATATTTT.